What follows are 8 T cell receptor beta chains derived from one specimen sequenced in a study of technical replicates of blood from a handful of donors. Profiled with immunoSEQ multiplex PCR; TCRdb holds only in-frame clones, not every one. The repertoire holds 55,000 to 75,000 clones, with about 95% as singletons. Sample: PBMCs. These receptors were obtained from a human donor in good health. Some clones in this sample may be carry-over from other donors' samples.

This clone appeared a single time. The chain carries TRBV7-9 and TRBJ2-1; 9 bases map to TRBD1. This CDR3 has 16 residues. V shed 6 bases, J shed 3 bases, and the junction held 9 bases outside the gene matches. Germline loops: CDR1 SEHNR, CDR2 FQNEAQ (reference sequence). The CDR3 spells CASSSPGTGFYNEQFF. The CDR3 nucleotides read TGTGCCAGCAGTAGCCCCGGGACAGGGTTCTACAATGAGCAGTTCTTC.

The rearrangement links TRBV13 to TRBJ1-2; TRBD1 matches 9 bases. Germline trimming cut 1 base from V and 3 bases from J; bases unmatched to any gene: 6. Germline CDR1 reads PRHDT; CDR2 reads FYEKMQ (reference sequence). The CDR3 runs to 16 residues. The CDR3 loop reads CASSLADRGRDYGYTF. CDR3 in DNA: TGTGCCAGCAGCTTAGCGGACAGGGGTCGGGACTATGGCTACACCTTC.

The chain joins TRBV5-1 to TRBJ2-5, with D tentatively TRBD1 (6 bases). V lost 3 bases to trimming and J lost 7 bases, with 16 bases between them. This CDR3 has 14 residues. Germline V gene data show CDR1 as SGHRS and CDR2 as YFSETQ. CDR3 DNA sequence: TGCGCCAGCAGCTCCAAGGCAGGGGACGGGACCCAGTACTTC. This codes for CASSSKAGDGTQYF.

CDR3 residues: CASSPPRGRGNGELFF. CDR3 coding DNA: TGTGCCAGCAGCCCACCTCGCGGGAGAGGGAACGGGGAGCTGTTTTTT. This chain links TRBV5-4 with TRBJ2-2; 7 nucleotides agree with TRBD2. The V segment lost 4 bases and the J segment 7 bases; nucleotides outside the gene matches: 13. Germline lookup yields CDR1 SGHNT and CDR2 YYREEE (reference sequence). CDR3 length equals 16 residues.

The chain couples TRBV6-1 to TRBJ1-5; no definite D call. V was shortened by 1 base and J by 7 bases, with 5 bases between the two germline ends. CDR3 size: 12 residues. In germline, CDR1 is MNHNS, CDR2 SASEGT. CDR3 coding DNA: TGTGCCAGCAGTGAAGTACTCCAGCCCCAGCATTTT. Amino acids: CASSEVLQPQHF.

The chain uses TRBV9 and TRBJ2-2; perhaps TRBD2 as D (7 bases). V was clipped by 3 bases and J by 6 bases, with 15 bases between them. Germline lookup yields CDR1 SGDLS and CDR2 YYNGEE. This CDR3 has 15 residues. The CDR3 region has the DNA TGTGCCAGCAGCGACCCCGGGGGGCCCGCCGGGGAGCTGTTTTTT. Translating it yields CASSDPGGPAGELFF.

V is TRBV4-2 and J is TRBJ1-5; 8 bases are a match to TRBD1. In germline, CDR1 is LGHNA, CDR2 YNFKEQ. Trimming removed 1 base from V and 6 bases from J; junction bases left unmatched: 8. The CDR3 totals 16 residues. The CDR3 coding sequence is TGTGCCAGCAGCCAAGCAGACAGGGGATTACCTCAGCCCCAGCATTTT. It encodes CASSQADRGLPQPQHF.

In the case of this clone: At one end the junction does not follow the germline gene, possibly because of a read error. This rearrangement joins TRBV7-8 to TRBJ2-5; 7 bases match TRBD1. The V gene's germline CDR1 is SGHVS and CDR2 FQNEAQ. This CDR3 is built from 12 residues. The CDR3 is CASSVTGVLQDF. Here the CDR3 DNA reads TGTGCCAGCAGCGTCACAGGGGTCCTTCAAGACTTC.